What follows are 11 T cell receptor beta chains derived from one specimen sequenced in a study of post-analysis software for immune sequencing data. Findings and caveats of the study: Four to six TRBV segments, including TRBV5-6, TRBV5-1 and TRBV20-1, were more frequent in patients than controls.

Unique molecular identifiers featured in each of the TCR beta cDNA libraries. TCRdb ran MiXCR on the PCR reads and lists one entry per CDR3 protein. This table holds some 370,000 distinct CDR3 sequences, roughly 35% found once. No antigen has been identified for these receptors. The specimen was blood. Receptor source: a girl aged 5-17 years with multiple sclerosis.

The chain employs TRBV10-2 and TRBJ2-1, with D perhaps TRBD1 or TRBD2 (5 bases each). The CDR3 covers 16 residues. Trimming took off 2 bases at V and 2 bases at J, with 13 bases between the two ends. CDR1 is WSHSY and CDR2 is SAAADI in the germline V gene. CDR3 residues: CASSEGGGSAYNEQFF. The CDR3 DNA is TGCGCCAGCAGTGAGGGTGGGGGTAGCGCCTACAATGAGCAGTTCTTC.

This chain uses TRBV6-1 with TRBJ2-7; 8 nucleotides line up with TRBD1. This CDR3 has 15 residues. Germline CDR1 reads MNHNS; CDR2 reads SASEGT. V lost 3 bases, J lost 2 bases, and 6 bases stayed unmatched. For the CDR3, the DNA is TGTGCCAGCAGTGAGTGGGACAGGATAGCCTACGAGCAGTACTTC. Translated: CASSEWDRIAYEQYF.

In DNA, the CDR3 is TGTGCCAGCAGCTCCGGACTTAGGGAGACCCAGTACTTC. It specifies CASSSGLRETQYF. This chain connects TRBV7-9 to TRBJ2-5, with a tentative D call TRBD2 (5 bases). With 4 bases removed from V and 5 bases from J, the gap between germline ends came to 11 bases. Germline values: CDR1 SEHNR, CDR2 FQNEAQ (reference sequence). The CDR3 has 13 residues.

This sequence joins TRBV3-1 and TRBJ2-1; D unclear. CDR1 and CDR2 (germline): LGHDT, YNNKEL (reference sequence). The ends were cut back, 0 bases at V and 5 bases at J, with 11 bases in the middle. The CDR3 extends over 15 amino acids. The CDR3 coding sequence is TGTGCCAGCAGCCAAGAAGTCGGTCCGGACAATGAGCAGTTCTTC. Translating it yields CASSQEVGPDNEQFF.

About this clonotype itself: A much larger clone differs from this one at a single base, so this may be a read error. The rearrangement uses TRBV20-1 and TRBJ2-1, with D possibly TRBD2 on 5 matching bases. Gene TRBJ2-7 matches the end of the DNA better, so the J call may be wrong. The V gene's germline CDR1 is DFQATT and CDR2 SNEGSKA (reference sequence). The CDR3 sequence is 16 residues long. The CDR3 nucleotides read TGCAGTGCCCCCTCCTGGGAACGGGGATCCTACAATGAGCAGTACTTC. Translated, it gives CSAPSWERGSYNEQYF.

On this clonotype: An end of the junction differs from the germline gene, which may be a read error. The rearrangement links TRBV7-2 to TRBJ1-4, with TRBD1 matching 7 bases. The CDR3 length is 17 residues. CDR1 SGHTA and CDR2 FQGNSA come from the germline V gene. The DNA for the CDR3 is TGTGCCAGCAGTCACAACCCCCGACAGGGCCCTAATGAAAAACCGTTTTTT. It translates to CASSHNPRQGPNEKPFF.

The chain employs TRBV13 and TRBJ1-4, with D perhaps TRBD1 (5 bases). Trimming pared 5 bases from V and 5 bases from J, leaving 12 bases between. Germline loops: CDR1 PRHDT, CDR2 FYEKMQ (reference sequence). The CDR3 totals 14 residues. In DNA form, the CDR3 reads TGTGCCAGCAGCCCGGGGACGGTGAATGAAAAACTGTTTTTT. It specifies CASSPGTVNEKLFF.

In regard to this clonotype: One end of the junction is discordant with germline, which a read error may explain. This chain connects TRBV20-1 to TRBJ2-7; D unresolved. This CDR3 region has 13 residues. CDR1 is DFQATT, CDR2 SNEGSKA, per germline (reference sequence). The DNA of the CDR3 is TGCAGTGCCCGATCCCGACTTTCCTACGAGCAGTATTTC. It is translated as CSARSRLSYEQYF.

The chain joins TRBV12-3 or TRBV12-4 to TRBJ1-4; 9 bases match TRBD1. The CDR3 extends over 15 amino acids. Germline trimming cut 6 bases from V and 5 bases from J; bases unmatched to any gene: 7. The CDR3 DNA sequence: TGTGCCAGCAGCGCCCCGGACAGGGGCAATGAAAAACTGTTTTTT. Translation gives CASSAPDRGNEKLFF.

The genes are TRBV2 and TRBJ2-1, with 10 nucleotides matching TRBD2. With V trimmed by 6 bases and J by 7 bases, 9 bases remained unmatched. The CDR3 has 15 amino acids. Germline V lookup: CDR1 SNHLY, CDR2 FYNNEI. CDR3 amino acids: CASSVGLAGENEQFF. Here the CDR3 DNA reads TGTGCCAGCAGCGTGGGGCTAGCGGGAGAGAATGAGCAGTTCTTC.

This rearrangement joins TRBV28 to TRBJ2-5; TRBD2 is a possible D gene (6 bases). This CDR3 has 13 residues. V shed 6 bases and J shed 3 bases, with 11 bases lying between them. Germline CDR1 reads MDHEN; CDR2 reads SYDVKM. In DNA, the CDR3 is TGTGCCAGCAGGGTATGGGGGGAAGAGACCCAGTACTTC. Its translation is CASRVWGEETQYF.